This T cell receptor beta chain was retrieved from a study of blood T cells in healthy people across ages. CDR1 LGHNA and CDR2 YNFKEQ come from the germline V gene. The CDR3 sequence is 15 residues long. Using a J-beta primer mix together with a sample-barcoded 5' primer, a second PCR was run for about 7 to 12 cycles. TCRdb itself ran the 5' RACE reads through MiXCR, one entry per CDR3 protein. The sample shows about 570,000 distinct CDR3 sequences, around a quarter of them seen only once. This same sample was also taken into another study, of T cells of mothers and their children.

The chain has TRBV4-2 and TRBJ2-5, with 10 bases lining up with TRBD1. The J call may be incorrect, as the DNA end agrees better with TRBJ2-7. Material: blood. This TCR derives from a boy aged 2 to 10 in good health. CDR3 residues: CASSPYGTGEREQYF. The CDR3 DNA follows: TGTGCCAGCAGCCCTTATGGGACAGGGGAGCGCGAGCAGTACTTC.